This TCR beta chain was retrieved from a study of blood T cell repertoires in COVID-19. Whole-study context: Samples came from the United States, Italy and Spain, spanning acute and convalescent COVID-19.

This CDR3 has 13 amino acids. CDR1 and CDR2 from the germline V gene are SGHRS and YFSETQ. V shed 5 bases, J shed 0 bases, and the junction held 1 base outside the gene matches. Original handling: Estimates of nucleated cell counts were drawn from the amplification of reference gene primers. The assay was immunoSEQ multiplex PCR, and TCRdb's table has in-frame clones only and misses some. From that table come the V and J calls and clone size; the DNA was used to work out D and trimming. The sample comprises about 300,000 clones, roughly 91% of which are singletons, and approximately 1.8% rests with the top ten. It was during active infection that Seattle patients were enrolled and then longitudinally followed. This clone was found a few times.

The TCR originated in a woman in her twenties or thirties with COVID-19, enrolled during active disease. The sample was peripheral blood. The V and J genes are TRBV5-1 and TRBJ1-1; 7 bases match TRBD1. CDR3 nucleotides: TGCGCCAGCAGGACAGGGATGAACACTGAAGCTTTCTTT. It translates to CASRTGMNTEAFF.